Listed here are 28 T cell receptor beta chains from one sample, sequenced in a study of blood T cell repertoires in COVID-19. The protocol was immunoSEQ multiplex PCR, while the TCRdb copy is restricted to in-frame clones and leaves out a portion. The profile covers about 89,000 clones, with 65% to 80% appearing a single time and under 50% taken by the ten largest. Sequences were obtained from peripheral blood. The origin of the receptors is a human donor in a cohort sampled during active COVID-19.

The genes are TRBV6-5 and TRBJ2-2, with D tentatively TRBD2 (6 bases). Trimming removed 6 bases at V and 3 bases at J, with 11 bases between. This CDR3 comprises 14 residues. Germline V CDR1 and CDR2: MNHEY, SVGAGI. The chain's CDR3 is CASSNRDYTGELFF. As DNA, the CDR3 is TGTGCCAGCAGCAATCGGGACTACACCGGGGAGCTGTTTTTT.

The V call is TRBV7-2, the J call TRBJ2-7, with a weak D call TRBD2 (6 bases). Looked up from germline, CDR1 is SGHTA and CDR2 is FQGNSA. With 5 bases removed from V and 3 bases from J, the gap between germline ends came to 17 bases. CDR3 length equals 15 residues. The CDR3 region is CASSPIEGGYYEQYF. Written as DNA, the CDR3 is TGTGCCAGCAGCCCAATTGAGGGAGGTTACTACGAGCAGTACTTC.

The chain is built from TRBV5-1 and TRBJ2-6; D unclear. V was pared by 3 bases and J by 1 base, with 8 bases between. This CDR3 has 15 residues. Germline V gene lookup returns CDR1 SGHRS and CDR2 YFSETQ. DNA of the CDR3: TGCGCCAGCAGCTCCACACCTTCTGGGGCCAACGTCCTGACTTTC. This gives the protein CASSSTPSGANVLTF.

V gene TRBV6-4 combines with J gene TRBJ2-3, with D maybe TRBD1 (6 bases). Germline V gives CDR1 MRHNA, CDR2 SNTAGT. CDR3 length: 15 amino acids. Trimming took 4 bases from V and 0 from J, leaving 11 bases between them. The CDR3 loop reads CASSVFQGSTDTQYF. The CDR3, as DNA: TGTGCCAGCAGTGTCTTTCAGGGGAGCACAGATACGCAGTATTTT.

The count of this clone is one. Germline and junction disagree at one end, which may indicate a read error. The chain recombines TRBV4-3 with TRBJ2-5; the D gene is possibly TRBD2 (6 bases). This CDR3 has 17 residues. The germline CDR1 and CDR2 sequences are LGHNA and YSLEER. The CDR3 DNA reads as TGCGCCAGCAGCCCAGGCCCAGTTAGCGGACCTCAAGGGACCCAGTACTTC. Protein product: CASSPGPVSGPQGTQYF.

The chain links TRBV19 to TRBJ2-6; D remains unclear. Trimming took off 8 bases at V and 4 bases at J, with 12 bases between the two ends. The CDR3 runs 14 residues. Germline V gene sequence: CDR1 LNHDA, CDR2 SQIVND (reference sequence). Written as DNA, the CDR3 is TGTGCCAGTGAGCCTGTTAAGGGGGCCAACGTCCTGACTTTC. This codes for CASEPVKGANVLTF.

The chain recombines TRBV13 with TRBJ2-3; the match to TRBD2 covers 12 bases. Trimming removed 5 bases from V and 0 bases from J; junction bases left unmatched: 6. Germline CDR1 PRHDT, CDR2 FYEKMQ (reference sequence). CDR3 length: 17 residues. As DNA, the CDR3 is TGTGCCAGCAGCGATAGACTAGCGGGAGAGAGCACAGATACGCAGTATTTT. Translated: CASSDRLAGESTDTQYF.

For the CDR3, the DNA is TGCGCCAGCAGCCCGGGACAGGGGCGGAGTAATGAAAAACTGTTTTTT. Translation: CASSPGQGRSNEKLFF. The chain employs TRBV5-1 and TRBJ1-4; 10 bases align to TRBD1. CDR3 length: 16 amino acids. Germline V gives CDR1 SGHRS, CDR2 YFSETQ. With V trimmed by 4 bases and J by 4 bases, 7 bases remained unmatched. Looking up the rest from reference TRBV5-1 and TRBJ1-4 gives the full variable domain: KAGVTQTPRYLIKTRGQQVTLSCSPISGHRSVSWYQQTPGQGLQFLFEYFSETQRNKGNFPGRFSGRQFSNSRSEMNVSTLELGDSALYLCASSPGQGRSNEKLFFGSGTQLSVL.

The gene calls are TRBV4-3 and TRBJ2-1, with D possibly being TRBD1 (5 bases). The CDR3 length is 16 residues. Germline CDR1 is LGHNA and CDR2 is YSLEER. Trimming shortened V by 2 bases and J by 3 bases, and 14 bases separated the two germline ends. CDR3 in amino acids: CASSQWTLEGYNEQFF. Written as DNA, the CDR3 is TGCGCCAGCAGCCAATGGACACTCGAAGGCTACAATGAGCAGTTCTTC.

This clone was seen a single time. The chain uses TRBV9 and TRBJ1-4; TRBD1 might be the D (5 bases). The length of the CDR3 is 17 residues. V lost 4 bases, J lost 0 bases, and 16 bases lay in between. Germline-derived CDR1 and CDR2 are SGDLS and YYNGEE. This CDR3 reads CASSSLPRQTTNEKLFF. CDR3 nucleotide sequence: TGTGCCAGCAGCTCCCTCCCCAGACAGACAACTAATGAAAAACTGTTTTTT.

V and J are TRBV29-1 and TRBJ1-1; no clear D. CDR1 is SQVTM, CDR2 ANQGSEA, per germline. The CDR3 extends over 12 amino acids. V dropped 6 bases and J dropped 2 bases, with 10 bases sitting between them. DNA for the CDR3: TGCAGCGTGGCTGTTGGCAACACTGAAGCTTTCTTT. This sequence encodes CSVAVGNTEAFF. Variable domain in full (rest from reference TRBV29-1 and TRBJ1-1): SAVISQKPSRDICQRGTSLTIQCQVDSQVTMMFWYRQQPGQSLTLIATANQGSEATYESGFVIDKFPISRPNLTFSTLTVSNMSPEDSSIYLCSVAVGNTEAFFGQGTRLTVV.

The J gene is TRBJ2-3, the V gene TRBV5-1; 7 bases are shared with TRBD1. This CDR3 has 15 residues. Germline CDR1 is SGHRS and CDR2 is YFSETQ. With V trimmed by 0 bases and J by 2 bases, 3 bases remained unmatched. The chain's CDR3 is CASSLGQGNTDTQYF. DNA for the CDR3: TGCGCCAGCAGCTTGGGACAGGGAAACACAGATACGCAGTATTTT.

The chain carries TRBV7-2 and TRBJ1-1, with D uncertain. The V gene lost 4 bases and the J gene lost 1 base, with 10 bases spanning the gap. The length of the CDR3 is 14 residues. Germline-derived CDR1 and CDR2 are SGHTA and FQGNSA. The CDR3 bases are TGTGCCAGCAGCTCCCCCGTCCCGAACACTGAAGCTTTCTTT. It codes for CASSSPVPNTEAFF.

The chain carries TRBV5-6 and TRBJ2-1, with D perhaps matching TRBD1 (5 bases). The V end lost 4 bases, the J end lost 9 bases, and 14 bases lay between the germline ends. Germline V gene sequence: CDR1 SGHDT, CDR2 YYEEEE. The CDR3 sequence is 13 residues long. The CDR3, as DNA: TGTGCCAGCAGCATGACAGCTAAGAGTGAGCAGTTCTTC. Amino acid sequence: CASSMTAKSEQFF.

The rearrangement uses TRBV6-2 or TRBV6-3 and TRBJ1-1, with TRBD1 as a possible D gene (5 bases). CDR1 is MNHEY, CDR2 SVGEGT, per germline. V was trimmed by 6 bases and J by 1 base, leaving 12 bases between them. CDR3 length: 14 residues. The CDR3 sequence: CASSLRVENTEAFF. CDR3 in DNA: TGTGCCAGCAGCCTCAGGGTTGAGAACACTGAAGCTTTCTTT.

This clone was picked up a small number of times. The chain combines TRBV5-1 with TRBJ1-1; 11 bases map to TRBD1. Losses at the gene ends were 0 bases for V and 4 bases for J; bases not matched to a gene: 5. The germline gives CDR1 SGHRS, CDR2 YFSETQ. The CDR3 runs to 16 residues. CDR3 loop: CASSLGTGGFGTEAFF. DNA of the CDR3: TGCGCCAGCAGCTTGGGGACAGGGGGCTTCGGCACTGAAGCTTTCTTT.

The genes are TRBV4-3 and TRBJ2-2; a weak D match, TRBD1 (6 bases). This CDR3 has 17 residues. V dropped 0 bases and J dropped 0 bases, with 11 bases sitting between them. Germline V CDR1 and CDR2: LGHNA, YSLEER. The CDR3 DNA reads TGCGCCAGCAGCCAAGAATACAGGGTCCCGAACACCGGGGAGCTGTTTTTT. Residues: CASSQEYRVPNTGELFF.

For the CDR3, the DNA is TGTGCCGCAAAGGGGACAGGGTCCACCGGGGAGCTGTTTTTT. This codes for CAAKGTGSTGELFF. The rearrangement joins TRBV19 to TRBJ2-2; 9 nucleotides align to TRBD1. This CDR3 region has 14 residues. Germline CDR1 reads LNHDA; CDR2 reads SQIVND (reference sequence). The J segment lost 4 bases and the V segment lost 11 bases, leaving 8 bases of the junction unmatched.

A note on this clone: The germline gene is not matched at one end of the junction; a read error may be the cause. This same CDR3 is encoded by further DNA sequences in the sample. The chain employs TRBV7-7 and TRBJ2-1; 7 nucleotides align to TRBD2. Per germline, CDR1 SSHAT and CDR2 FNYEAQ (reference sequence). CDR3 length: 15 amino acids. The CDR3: CASSLLAGAYNEQFF. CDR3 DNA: TGTGCTAGCAGCTTATTAGCGGGCGCCTACAATGAGCAGTTCTTC.

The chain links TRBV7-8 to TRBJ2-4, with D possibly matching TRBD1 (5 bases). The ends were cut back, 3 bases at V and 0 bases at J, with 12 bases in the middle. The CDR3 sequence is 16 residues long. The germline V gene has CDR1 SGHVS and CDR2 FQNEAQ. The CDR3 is CASSFQKGLAKNIQYF. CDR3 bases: TGTGCCAGCAGCTTTCAAAAGGGGCTAGCCAAAAACATTCAGTACTTC.

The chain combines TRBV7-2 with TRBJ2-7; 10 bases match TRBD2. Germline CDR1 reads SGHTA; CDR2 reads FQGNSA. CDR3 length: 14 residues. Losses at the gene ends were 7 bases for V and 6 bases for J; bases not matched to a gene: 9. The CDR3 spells CASKAGGPISEQYF. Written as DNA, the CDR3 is TGTGCCAGCAAAGCGGGAGGGCCGATAAGCGAGCAGTACTTC.

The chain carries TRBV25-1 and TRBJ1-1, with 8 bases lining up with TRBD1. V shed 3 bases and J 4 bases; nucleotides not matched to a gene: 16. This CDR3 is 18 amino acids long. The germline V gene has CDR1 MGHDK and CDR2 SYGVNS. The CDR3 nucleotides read TGTGCCAGCAGTGATCTTCCCAAGCAGGGGGCGCTGGGCACTGAAGCTTTCTTT. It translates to CASSDLPKQGALGTEAFF.

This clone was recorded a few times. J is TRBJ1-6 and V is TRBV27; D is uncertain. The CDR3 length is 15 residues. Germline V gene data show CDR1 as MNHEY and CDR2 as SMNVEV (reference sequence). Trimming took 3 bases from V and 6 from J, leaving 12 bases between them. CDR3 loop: CASSLQSLPNSPLHF. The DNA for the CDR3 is TGTGCCAGCAGTTTGCAGTCTCTTCCTAATTCACCCCTCCACTTT.

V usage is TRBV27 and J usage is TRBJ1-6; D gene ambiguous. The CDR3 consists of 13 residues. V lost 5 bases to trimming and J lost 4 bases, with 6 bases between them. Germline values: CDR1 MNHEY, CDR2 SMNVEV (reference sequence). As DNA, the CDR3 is TGTGCCAGCAGTCCCAGTTATAATTCACCCCTCCACTTT. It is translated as CASSPSYNSPLHF.

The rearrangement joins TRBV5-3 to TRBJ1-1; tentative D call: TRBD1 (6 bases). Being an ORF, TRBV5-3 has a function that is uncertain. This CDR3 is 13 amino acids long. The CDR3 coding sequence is TGTGCTCAGATCAGGGGTTCGAACACTGAAGCTTTCTTT. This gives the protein CAQIRGSNTEAFF.

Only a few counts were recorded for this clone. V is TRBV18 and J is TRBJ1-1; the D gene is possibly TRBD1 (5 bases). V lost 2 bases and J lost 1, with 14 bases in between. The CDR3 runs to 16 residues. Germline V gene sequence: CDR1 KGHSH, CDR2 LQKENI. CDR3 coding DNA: TGTGCCAGCTCACCAACCCTCGGGGGGAGGAACACTGAAGCTTTCTTT. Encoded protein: CASSPTLGGRNTEAFF.

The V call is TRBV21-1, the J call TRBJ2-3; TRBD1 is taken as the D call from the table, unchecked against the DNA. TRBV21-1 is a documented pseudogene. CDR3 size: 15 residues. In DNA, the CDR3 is TGTGCCAGCAGCAGACAGCTTTATGCGTCAGATACGCAGTATTTT. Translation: CASSRQLYASDTQYF.

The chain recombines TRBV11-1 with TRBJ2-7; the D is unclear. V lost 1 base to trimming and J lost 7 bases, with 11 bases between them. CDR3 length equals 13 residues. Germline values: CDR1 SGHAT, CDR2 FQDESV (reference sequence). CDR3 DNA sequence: TGTGCCAGCAGCTTAGGGGTTCTCAGGGAGCAGTACTTC. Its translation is CASSLGVLREQYF.